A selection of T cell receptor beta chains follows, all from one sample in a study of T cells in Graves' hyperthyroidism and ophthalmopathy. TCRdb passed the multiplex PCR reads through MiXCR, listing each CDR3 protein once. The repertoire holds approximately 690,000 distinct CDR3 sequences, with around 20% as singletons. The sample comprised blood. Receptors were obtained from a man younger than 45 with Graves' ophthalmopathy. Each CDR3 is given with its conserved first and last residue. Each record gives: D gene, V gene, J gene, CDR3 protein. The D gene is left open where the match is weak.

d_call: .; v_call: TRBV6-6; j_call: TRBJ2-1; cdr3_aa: CASSYSTKNEQFF
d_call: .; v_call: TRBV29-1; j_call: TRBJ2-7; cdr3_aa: CSVEGADEQYF
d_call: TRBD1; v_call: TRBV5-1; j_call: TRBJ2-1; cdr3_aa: CASSASGTGLTEQFF
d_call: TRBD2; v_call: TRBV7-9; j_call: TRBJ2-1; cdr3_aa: CASSLSRLAGGADEQFF
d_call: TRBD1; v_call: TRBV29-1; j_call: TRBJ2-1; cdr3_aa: CSAEDRRNNEQFF
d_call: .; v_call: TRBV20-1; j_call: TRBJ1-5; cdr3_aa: CSARDPGVQPQHF
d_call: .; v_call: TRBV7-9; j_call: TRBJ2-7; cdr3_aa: CASSPAGYEQYF
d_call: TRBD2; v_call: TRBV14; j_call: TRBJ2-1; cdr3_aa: CASSQALAGWSYNEQFF
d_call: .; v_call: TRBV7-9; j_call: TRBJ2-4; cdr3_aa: CASSLGGFGNIQYF
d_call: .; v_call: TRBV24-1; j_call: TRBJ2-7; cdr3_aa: CATSDTMGYEQYF
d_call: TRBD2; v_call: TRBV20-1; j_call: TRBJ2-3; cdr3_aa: CSAREYSERDGADTQYF
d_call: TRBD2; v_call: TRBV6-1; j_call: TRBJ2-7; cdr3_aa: CASTKAGSVGEQYF
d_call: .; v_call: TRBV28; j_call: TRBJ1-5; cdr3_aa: CASSPTETSNQPQHF
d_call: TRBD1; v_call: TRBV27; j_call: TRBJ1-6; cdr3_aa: CASSFRDRGSPLHF
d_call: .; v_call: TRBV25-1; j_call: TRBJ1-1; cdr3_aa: CASSEDQGYTEAFF
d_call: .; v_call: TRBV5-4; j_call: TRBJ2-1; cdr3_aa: CASSPSYGAESYNEQFF
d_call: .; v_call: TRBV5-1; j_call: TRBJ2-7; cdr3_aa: CASSLGLPHSYEQYF
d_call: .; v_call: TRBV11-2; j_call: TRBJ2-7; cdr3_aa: CASSSPTGGPYEQYF
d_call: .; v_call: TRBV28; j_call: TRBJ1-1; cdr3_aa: CASSPGGGPMNTEAFF
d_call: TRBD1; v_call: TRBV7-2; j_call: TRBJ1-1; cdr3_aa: CASSLVFGRGRGNTEAFF
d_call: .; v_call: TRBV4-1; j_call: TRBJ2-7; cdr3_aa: CASSQERSRSYEQYF
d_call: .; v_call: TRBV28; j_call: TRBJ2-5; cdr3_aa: CASSLKKETQYF
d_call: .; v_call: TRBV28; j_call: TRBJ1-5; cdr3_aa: CASTPYREDNQPQHF
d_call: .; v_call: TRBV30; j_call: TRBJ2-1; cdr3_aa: CAWSVQPLGEQFF
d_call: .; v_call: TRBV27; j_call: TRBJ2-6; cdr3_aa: CASSLEFSSGANVLTF
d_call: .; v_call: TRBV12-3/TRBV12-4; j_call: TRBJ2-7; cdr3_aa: CASSLRTGGEQYF
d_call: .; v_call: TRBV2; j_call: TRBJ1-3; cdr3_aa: CASSDRNSGNTIYF
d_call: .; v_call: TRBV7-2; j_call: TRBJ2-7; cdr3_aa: CASSPLKFQGSSYEQYF
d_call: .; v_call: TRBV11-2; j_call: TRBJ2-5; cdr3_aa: CASSLGDQETQYF
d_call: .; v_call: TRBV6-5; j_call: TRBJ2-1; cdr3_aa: CASSYGGASSQQFF
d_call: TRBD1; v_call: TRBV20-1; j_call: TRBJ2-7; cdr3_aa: CSAEGQGGYEQYF
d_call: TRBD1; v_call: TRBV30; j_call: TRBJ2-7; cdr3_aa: CAWSVPRTGLYEQYF
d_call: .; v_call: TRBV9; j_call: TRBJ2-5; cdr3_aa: CASSQGGQTYQETQYF
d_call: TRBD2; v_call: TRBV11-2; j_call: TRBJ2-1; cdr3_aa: CASSHIAGGANEQFF
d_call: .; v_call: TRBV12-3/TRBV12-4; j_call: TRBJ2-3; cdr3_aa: CASSFGSWLKSTDTQYF
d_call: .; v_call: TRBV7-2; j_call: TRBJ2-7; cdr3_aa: CASSLAMGLAADEQYF